This T cell receptor (beta chain) originates from a study of CXCR3-negative and CXCR3-positive naive CD8 T cells. The TRB cDNA libraries were prepared by 5' RACE with UMI labels. Following a re-call of the 5' RACE reads, TCRdb has one entry per CDR3 protein and lacks DNA. This specimen shows about 58,000 distinct CDR3 sequences; the ten leading clones hold 0.42%. CDR3 length: 15 amino acids. This rearrangement joins TRBV12-3 or TRBV12-4 to TRBJ2-5; as DNA is missing, the TRBD2 call by TCRdb cannot be tested. This TCR was sampled from a human donor in good health. Some clones in this sample may be carry-over from other donors' samples. The sequenced material came from naive CXCR3- CD8+ T cells from blood. Documented subset: CD45RO-CCR7+CD27+CD95- naive CD8+ T cells lacking CXCR3 (TNR3-). CDR3: CASSPWTSGKETQYF.